A single sample gave rise to the 15 T cell receptor beta chains below, sequenced in a study of cytomegalovirus exposure and HLA in healthy donors (dated by TCRdb to about 2017). The library was generated by the immunoSEQ multiplex PCR assay. A mixture of 60 forward primers for TCR Vbeta segments and 13 reverse primers for TCR Jbeta segments was used in the multiplex PCR. TCRdb's version of the immuneACCESS table is confined to in-frame rearrangements and falls short of the full clone set. An unresolved V gene accounts for under half of the shortfall where checked; the remainder is of unknown origin. In all, the sample holds about 190,000 clones, and more than 65% of those were seen once. Together, the top ten hold 5% to 6% of the sample. The sample comprised PBMCs. The receptors come from a young woman in good health and CMV-seropositive.

This rearrangement joins TRBV9 to TRBJ2-5, with TRBD2 identical over 8 bases. Trimming at V came to 0 bases and at J to 2 bases, leaving 9 bases not matched to a gene. This CDR3 contains 17 residues. Looked up from germline, CDR1 is SGDLS and CDR2 is YYNGEE. CDR3 coding DNA: TGTGCCAGCAGCGTAGAGGGAGCGGGGGCCCAACAAGAGACCCAGTACTTC. Translated: CASSVEGAGAQQETQYF.

The chain links TRBV6-5 to TRBJ2-7, with D maybe TRBD2 (5 bases). The CDR3 covers 13 residues. Trimming stripped 5 bases from V and 6 bases from J, with 14 bases between. The germline V gene encodes CDR1 MNHEY and CDR2 SVGAGI. As DNA, the CDR3 is TGTGCCAGCAGTGAGACCTCCCGGGGCGAGCAGTACTTC. This gives the protein CASSETSRGEQYF.

This clone has more than one count but fewer than ten. The genes are TRBV18 and TRBJ2-5; D perhaps matches TRBD1 (6 bases). The CDR3 loop spans 14 amino acids. The germline V and J ends were trimmed by 5 bases and 5 bases, with 15 bases remaining between them. Germline V gene sequence: CDR1 KGHSH, CDR2 LQKENI. The CDR3 reads CASSLSQGLETQYF. CDR3 nucleotides: TGTGCCAGCTCATTAAGCCAGGGGCTGGAGACCCAGTACTTC.

This clone was observed once. Sequence at one end of the junction differs from germline and may be a read error. The CDR3 nucleotides read TGCGTGACCGAGCAGGAGGACACCATATATTTT. It translates to CVTEQEDTIYF. This chain connects TRBV7-9 to TRBJ1-3, with D unresolved. CDR3 length: 11 residues. The germline CDR1 and CDR2 sequences are SEHNR and FQNEAQ (reference sequence). The variable domain in full, completed from reference TRBV7-9 and TRBJ1-3, reads DTGVSQNPRHKITKRGQNVTFRCDPISEHNRLYWYRQTLGQGPEFLTYFQNEAQLEKSRLLSDRFSAERPKGSFSTLEIQRTEQGDSAMYLCVTEQEDTIYFGEGSWLTVV.

The chain has TRBV11-3 and TRBJ2-1, with 9 bases that match TRBD2. J lost 4 bases, V lost 5 bases, and 6 bases had no gene match. The CDR3 contains 15 residues. CDR1 is SGHNT, CDR2 YENEEA, per germline. DNA for the CDR3: TGTGCCAGCAGCCAATTAGCGGGGGATTACAATGAGCAGTTCTTC. Translated, it gives CASSQLAGDYNEQFF.

The chain has TRBV28 and TRBJ2-7, with D maybe TRBD2 (6 bases). V was clipped by 6 bases and J by 0 bases, with 12 bases between them. CDR3 length: 14 residues. CDR1 and CDR2 from the germline V gene are MDHEN and SYDVKM. The CDR3 reads CASRGGALSYEQYF. In nucleotides, the CDR3 is TGTGCCAGCAGGGGGGGAGCCCTCTCCTACGAGCAGTACTTC.

The gene calls are TRBV5-1 and TRBJ2-2; weak D call: TRBD1 (5 bases). The germline gives CDR1 SGHRS, CDR2 YFSETQ. Deletions cut 4 bases from V and 3 bases from J, with 13 bases between. This CDR3 region has 15 residues. Written as DNA, the CDR3 is TGCGCCAGCAGCCCGCAGGGATCGGACACCGGGGAGCTGTTTTTT. This gives the protein CASSPQGSDTGELFF. The full variable domain, its missing parts supplied by reference TRBV5-1 and TRBJ2-2, is KAGVTQTPRYLIKTRGQQVTLSCSPISGHRSVSWYQQTPGQGLQFLFEYFSETQRNKGNFPGRFSGRQFSNSRSEMNVSTLELGDSALYLCASSPQGSDTGELFFGEGSRLTVL.

The CDR3 DNA follows: TGCGCCAGCAGCTTGGGCTCTAGCGGGAGTAGGGAGCAGTTCTTC. Translation: CASSLGSSGSREQFF. This chain uses TRBV5-1 with TRBJ2-1; 10 positions match TRBD2. Germline values: CDR1 SGHRS, CDR2 YFSETQ. The CDR3 runs 15 residues. The ends lost 0 bases at V and 10 bases at J; junction bases unmatched: 7.

The chain uses TRBV15 and TRBJ2-5; 7 nucleotides align to TRBD1. After removal of 0 bases from V and 4 bases from J, the junction contained 14 bases not matched to a gene. Germline V gene data show CDR1 as LNHNV and CDR2 as YYDKDF (reference sequence). The CDR3 extends over 18 amino acids. CDR3 residues: CATSRDWVSGAGGETQYF. CDR3 in DNA: TGTGCCACCAGCAGAGATTGGGTTTCTGGGGCAGGGGGAGAGACCCAGTACTTC.

The chain combines TRBV6-5 with TRBJ2-7; 11 positions match TRBD1. Germline lookup yields CDR1 MNHEY and CDR2 SVGAGI. The CDR3 runs 14 residues. V gave up 8 bases and J gave up 2 bases; unmatched junction bases: 5. The CDR3 loop is CASRTGGKTYEQYF. The CDR3 DNA follows: TGTGCCAGCCGGACAGGGGGCAAAACCTACGAGCAGTACTTC.

V and J are TRBV6-1 and TRBJ1-4, with TRBD1 matching over 9 bases. Germline CDR1 reads MNHNS; CDR2 reads SASEGT. This CDR3 spans 13 amino acids. V lost 7 bases and J lost 13; bases outside the gene matches: 10. Here the CDR3 DNA reads TGTGCCAGCATGGTGACAGGGGGTGTAATACTGTTTTTT. The encoded protein is CASMVTGGVILFF.

The chain combines TRBV2 with TRBJ1-5; maybe TRBD1 (6 bases). Germline values: CDR1 SNHLY, CDR2 FYNNEI. Trimming removed 3 bases at V and 4 bases at J, with 7 bases between. This CDR3 comprises 13 residues. The CDR3 reads CASSDRGNQPQHF. CDR3 sequence (DNA): TGTGCCAGCAGTGATAGGGGGAATCAGCCCCAGCATTTT. Full variable domain (rest looked up from reference TRBV2 and TRBJ1-5): EPEVTQTPSHQVTQMGQEVILRCVPISNHLYFYWYRQILGQKVEFLVSFYNNEISEKSEIFDDQFSVERPDGSNFTLKIRSTKLEDSAMYFCASSDRGNQPQHFGDGTRLSIL.

This clone has just a few counts. V and J are TRBV5-1 and TRBJ1-2, with TRBD1 identical over 9 bases. This CDR3 region has 14 residues. The trim removed 4 bases at V and 3 bases at J, leaving 4 bases unmatched. The V gene's germline CDR1 is SGHRS and CDR2 YFSETQ. The CDR3 is CASSRDREYYGYTF. CDR3 bases: TGCGCCAGCAGCCGGGACAGGGAATACTATGGCTACACCTTC.

Comment on this clone: In the same sample, other DNA sequences code for this CDR3. The chain links TRBV25-1 to TRBJ1-2, with TRBD1 matching over 7 bases. In germline, CDR1 is MGHDK, CDR2 SYGVNS. Losses at the gene ends were 3 bases for V and 4 bases for J; bases not matched to a gene: 2. The CDR3 has 13 residues. CDR3 bases: TGTGCCAGCAGTGACGGGACAGCCTATGGCTACACCTTC. Translating it yields CASSDGTAYGYTF.

V gene TRBV5-1 combines with J gene TRBJ2-7, with TRBD2 matching 7 bases. Germline V gene lookup returns CDR1 SGHRS and CDR2 YFSETQ. With 7 bases clipped from V and 3 bases from J, the junction kept 10 bases outside the gene matches. The CDR3 covers 14 residues. The CDR3 nucleotides are TGCGCCAGCTCCCCGGAGCGGGGAAGCTACGAGCAGTACTTC. As protein: CASSPERGSYEQYF.